The clone carrying this T cell receptor beta chain was found many times. Clinical symptoms, serum thyroxine, TRAb, thyroid ultrasound and orbital computed tomography established diagnosis. From RNA transcripts, TCR beta CDR3 regions were amplified. The primer set for the first-round RT-PCR of the TCR CDR3 was HTBI. TCRdb reanalysed the multiplex PCR reads using MiXCR and keeps one entry per CDR3 protein. The sample consists of 350,000 or so distinct CDR3 sequences, 15% to 20% of them appearing once. The data derive from a study of T cells in Graves' hyperthyroidism and ophthalmopathy. The sequence was obtained from a woman between 35 and 50 years old with Graves' ophthalmopathy. The sequenced sample consisted of blood.

The CDR3 sequence: CASSFSHYQETQYF. The CDR3 DNA is TGTGCCAGCAGTTTTAGCCACTACCAAGAGACCCAGTACTTC. The chain combines TRBV28 with TRBJ2-5; D is unclear. The CDR3 is 14 residues long. Germline V lookup: CDR1 MDHEN, CDR2 SYDVKM. Trimming left V 3 bases short and J 0 bases short, with 8 bases between. Full variable domain (rest looked up from reference TRBV28 and TRBJ2-5): DVKVTQSSRYLVKRTGEKVFLECVQDMDHENMFWYRQDPGLGLRLIYFSYDVKMKEKGDIPEGYSVSREKKERFSLILESASTNQTSMYLCASSFSHYQETQYFGPGTRLLVL.